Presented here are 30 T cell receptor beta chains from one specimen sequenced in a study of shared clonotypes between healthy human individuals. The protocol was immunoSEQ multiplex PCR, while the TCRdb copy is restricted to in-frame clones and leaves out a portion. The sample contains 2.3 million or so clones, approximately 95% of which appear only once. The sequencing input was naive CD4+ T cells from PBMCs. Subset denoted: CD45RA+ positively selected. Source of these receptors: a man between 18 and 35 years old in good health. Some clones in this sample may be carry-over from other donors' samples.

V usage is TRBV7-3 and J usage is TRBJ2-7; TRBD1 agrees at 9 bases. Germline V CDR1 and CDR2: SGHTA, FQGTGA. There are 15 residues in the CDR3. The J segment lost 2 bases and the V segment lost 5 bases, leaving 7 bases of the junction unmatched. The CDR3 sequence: CASSPGTGPTYEQYF. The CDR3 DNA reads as TGTGCCAGCAGCCCGGGGACAGGGCCCACCTACGAGCAGTACTTC.

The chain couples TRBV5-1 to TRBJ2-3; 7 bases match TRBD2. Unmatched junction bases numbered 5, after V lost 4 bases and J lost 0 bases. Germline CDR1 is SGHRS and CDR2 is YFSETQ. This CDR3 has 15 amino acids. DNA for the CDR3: TGCGCCAGCAGCGGAATAGCGGGTAGCACAGATACGCAGTATTTT. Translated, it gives CASSGIAGSTDTQYF.

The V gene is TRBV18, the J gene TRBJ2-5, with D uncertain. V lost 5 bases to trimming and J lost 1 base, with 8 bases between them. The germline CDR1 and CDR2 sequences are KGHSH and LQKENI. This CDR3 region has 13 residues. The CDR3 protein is CASSDGFQETQYF. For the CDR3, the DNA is TGTGCCAGCTCAGACGGGTTCCAAGAGACCCAGTACTTC. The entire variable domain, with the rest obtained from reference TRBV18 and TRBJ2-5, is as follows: NAGVMQNPRHLVRRRGQEARLRCSPMKGHSHVYWYRQLPEEGLKFMVYLQKENIIDESGMPKERFSAEFPKEGPSILRIQQVVRGDSAAYFCASSDGFQETQYFGPGTRLLVL.

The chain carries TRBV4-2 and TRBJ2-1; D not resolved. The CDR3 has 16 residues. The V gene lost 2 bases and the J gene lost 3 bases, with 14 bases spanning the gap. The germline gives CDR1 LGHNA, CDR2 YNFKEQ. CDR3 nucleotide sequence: TGTGCCAGCAGCCAACCGCAGCTGGACCTCTACAATGAGCAGTTCTTC. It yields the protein CASSQPQLDLYNEQFF.

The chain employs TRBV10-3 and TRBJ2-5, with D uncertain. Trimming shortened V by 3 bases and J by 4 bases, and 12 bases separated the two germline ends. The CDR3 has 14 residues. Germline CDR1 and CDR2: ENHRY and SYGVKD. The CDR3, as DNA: TGTGCCATCAGTGACCAGCTGCCCACAGAGACCCAGTACTTC. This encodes CAISDQLPTETQYF.

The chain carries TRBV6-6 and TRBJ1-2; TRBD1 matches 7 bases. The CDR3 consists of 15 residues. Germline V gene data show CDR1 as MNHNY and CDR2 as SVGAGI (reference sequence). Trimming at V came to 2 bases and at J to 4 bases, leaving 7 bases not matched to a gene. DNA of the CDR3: TGTGCCAGCAGTTACCAGGGGGGTAGTATCTATGGCTACACCTTC. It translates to CASSYQGGSIYGYTF.

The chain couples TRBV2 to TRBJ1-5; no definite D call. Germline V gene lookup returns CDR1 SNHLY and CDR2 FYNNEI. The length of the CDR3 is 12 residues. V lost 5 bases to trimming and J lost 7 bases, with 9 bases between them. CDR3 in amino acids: CASSTLFQPQHF. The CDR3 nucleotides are TGTGCCAGCAGTACCCTTTTCCAGCCCCAGCATTTT.

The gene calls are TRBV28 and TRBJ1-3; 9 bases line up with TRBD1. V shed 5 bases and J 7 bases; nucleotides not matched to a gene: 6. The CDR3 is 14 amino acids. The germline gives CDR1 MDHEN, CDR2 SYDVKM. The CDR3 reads CASSPPQGANTIYF. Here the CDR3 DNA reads TGTGCCAGCAGTCCCCCACAGGGGGCGAACACCATATATTTT. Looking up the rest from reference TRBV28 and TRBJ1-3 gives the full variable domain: DVKVTQSSRYLVKRTGEKVFLECVQDMDHENMFWYRQDPGLGLRLIYFSYDVKMKEKGDIPEGYSVSREKKERFSLILESASTNQTSMYLCASSPPQGANTIYFGEGSWLTVV.

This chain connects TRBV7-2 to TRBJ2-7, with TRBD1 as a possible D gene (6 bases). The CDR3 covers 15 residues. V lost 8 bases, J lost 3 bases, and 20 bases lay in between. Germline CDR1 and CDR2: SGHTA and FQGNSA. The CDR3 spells CASSTNGQTLYEQYF. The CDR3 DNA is TGTGCCAGCTCTACGAATGGACAGACACTCTACGAGCAGTACTTC.

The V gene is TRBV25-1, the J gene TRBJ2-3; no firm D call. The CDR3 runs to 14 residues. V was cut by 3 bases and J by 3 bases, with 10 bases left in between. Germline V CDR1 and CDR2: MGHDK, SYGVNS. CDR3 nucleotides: TGTGCCAGCAGTGAGGTTAAGGGAACAGATACGCAGTATTTT. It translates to CASSEVKGTDTQYF.

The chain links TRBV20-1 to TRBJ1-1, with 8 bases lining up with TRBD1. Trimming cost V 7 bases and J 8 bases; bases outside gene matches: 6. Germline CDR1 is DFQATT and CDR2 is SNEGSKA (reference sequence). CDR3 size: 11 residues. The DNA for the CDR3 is TGCAGTGGCGAGAGACAGGGGGAAGCTTTCTTT. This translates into CSGERQGEAFF.

CDR3 sequence: CASSLLTPGELFF. CDR3 in DNA: TGTGCCAGCAGCTTGCTCACCCCCGGGGAGCTGTTTTTT. V is TRBV7-9 and J is TRBJ2-2, with D unresolved. V lost 3 bases and J lost 6, with 8 bases in between. CDR1 and CDR2 (germline): SEHNR, FQNEAQ (reference sequence). This CDR3 has 13 amino acids. Full variable domain (outside the CDR3, taken from reference TRBV7-9 and TRBJ2-2): DTGVSQNPRHKITKRGQNVTFRCDPISEHNRLYWYRQTLGQGPEFLTYFQNEAQLEKSRLLSDRFSAERPKGSFSTLEIQRTEQGDSAMYLCASSLLTPGELFFGEGSRLTVL.

Here the CDR3 DNA reads TGTGCCAGCAGCTTAGTGGGAAACGGAGCCCCCTGCGAGCAGTACTTC. Residues: CASSLVGNGAPCEQYF. The chain links TRBV7-4 to TRBJ2-7; D remains ambiguous. Germline CDR1 is SGHVT and CDR2 is SQSDAQ. This CDR3 has 16 residues. With 1 base removed from V and 6 bases from J, the gap between germline ends came to 19 bases.

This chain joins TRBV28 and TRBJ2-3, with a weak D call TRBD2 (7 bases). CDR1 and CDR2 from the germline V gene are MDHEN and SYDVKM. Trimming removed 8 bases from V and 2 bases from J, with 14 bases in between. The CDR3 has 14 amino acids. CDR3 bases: TGTGCCAGCCGGCCGGGGGGCGTCACAGATACGCAGTATTTT. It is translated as CASRPGGVTDTQYF.

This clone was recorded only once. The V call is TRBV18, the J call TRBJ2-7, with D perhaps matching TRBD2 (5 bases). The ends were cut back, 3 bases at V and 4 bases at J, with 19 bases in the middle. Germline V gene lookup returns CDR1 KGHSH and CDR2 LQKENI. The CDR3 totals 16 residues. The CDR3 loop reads CASSPLGGGGVYEQYF. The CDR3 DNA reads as TGTGCCAGCTCACCTTTGGGTGGTGGAGGAGTTTACGAGCAGTACTTC.

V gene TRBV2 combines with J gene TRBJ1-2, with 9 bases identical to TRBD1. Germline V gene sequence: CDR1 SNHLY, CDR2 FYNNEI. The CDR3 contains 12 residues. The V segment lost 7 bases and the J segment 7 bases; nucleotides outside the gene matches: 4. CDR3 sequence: CASKDRGIGYTF. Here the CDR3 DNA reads TGTGCCAGCAAGGACAGGGGTATTGGCTACACCTTC.

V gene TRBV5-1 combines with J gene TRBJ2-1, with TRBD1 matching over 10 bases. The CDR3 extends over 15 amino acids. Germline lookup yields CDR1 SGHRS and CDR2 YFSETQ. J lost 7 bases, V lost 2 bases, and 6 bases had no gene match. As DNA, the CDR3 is TGCGCCAGCAGCTTCGCCGGGACAGGGGTGAATGAGCAGTTCTTC. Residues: CASSFAGTGVNEQFF.

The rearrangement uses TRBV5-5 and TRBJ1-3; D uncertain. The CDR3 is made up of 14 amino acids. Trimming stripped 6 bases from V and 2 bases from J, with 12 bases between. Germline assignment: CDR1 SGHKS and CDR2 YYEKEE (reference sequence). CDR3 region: CASTFSVAGNTIYF. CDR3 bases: TGTGCCAGCACCTTCTCCGTGGCTGGAAACACCATATATTTT. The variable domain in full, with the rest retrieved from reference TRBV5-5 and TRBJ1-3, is DAGVTQSPTHLIKTRGQQVTLRCSPISGHKSVSWYQQVLGQGPQFIFQYYEKEERGRGNFPDRFSARQFPNYSSELNVNALLLGDSALYLCASTFSVAGNTIYFGEGSWLTVV.

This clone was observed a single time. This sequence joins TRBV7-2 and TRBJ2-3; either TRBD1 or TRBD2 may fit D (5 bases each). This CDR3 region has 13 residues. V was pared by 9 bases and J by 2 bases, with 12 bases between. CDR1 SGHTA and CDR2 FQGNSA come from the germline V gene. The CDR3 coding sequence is TGTGCCAGTTGTCGGGACCTCACAGATACGCAGTATTTT. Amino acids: CASCRDLTDTQYF.

This CDR3 is CASSPHLDPYTDTQYF. The CDR3 bases are TGTGCCAGCAGCCCCCATCTAGACCCCTACACAGATACGCAGTATTTT. The V and J genes are TRBV14 and TRBJ2-3; no firm D call. Germline CDR1 reads SGHDN; CDR2 reads FVKESK. The V end was cut by 4 bases, the J end by 2 bases, with 16 bases between. This CDR3 contains 16 residues.

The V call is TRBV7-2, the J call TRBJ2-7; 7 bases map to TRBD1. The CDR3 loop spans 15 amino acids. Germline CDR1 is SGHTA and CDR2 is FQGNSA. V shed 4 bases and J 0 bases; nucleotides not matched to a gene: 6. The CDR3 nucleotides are TGTGCCAGCAGCTCGGCCCGGACAGGCTCCTACGAGCAGTACTTC. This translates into CASSSARTGSYEQYF.

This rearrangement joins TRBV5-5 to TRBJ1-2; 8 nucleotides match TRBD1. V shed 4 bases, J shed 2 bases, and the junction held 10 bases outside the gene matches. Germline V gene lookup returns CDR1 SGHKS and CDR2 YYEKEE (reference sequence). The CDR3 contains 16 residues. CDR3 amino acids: CASSPDRVRINYGYTF. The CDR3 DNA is TGTGCCAGCAGCCCGGACAGGGTCCGTATCAACTATGGCTACACCTTC.

CDR3 coding DNA: TGCGCCAGCACTTTCGGCGGGACCGGCGGAGAGACCCAGTACTTC. This translates into CASTFGGTGGETQYF. J is TRBJ2-5 and V is TRBV5-1, with D possibly being TRBD2 (6 bases). V lost 6 bases, J lost 4 bases, and 19 bases lay in between. CDR3 length: 15 amino acids. Germline loops: CDR1 SGHRS, CDR2 YFSETQ.

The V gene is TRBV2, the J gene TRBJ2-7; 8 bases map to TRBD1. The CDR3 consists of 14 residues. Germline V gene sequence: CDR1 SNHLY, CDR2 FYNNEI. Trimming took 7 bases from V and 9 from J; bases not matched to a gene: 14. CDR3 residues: CASTAGAGGAAQYF. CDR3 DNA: TGTGCCAGCACCGCAGGGGCAGGGGGCGCCGCGCAGTACTTC.

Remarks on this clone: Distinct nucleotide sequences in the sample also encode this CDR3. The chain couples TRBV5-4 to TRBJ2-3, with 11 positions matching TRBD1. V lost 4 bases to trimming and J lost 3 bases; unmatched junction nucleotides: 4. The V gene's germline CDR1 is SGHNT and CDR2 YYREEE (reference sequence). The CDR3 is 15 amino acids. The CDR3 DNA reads TGTGCCAGCAGCCCCGGACAGGGGGCGACAGATACGCAGTATTTT. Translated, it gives CASSPGQGATDTQYF.

The CDR3, as DNA: TGTGCCAGCGCCACGGGACACTCCTACGAGCAGTACTTC. Translated: CASATGHSYEQYF. V is TRBV7-3 and J is TRBJ2-7, with a weak D call TRBD1 (6 bases). The CDR3 extends over 13 amino acids. The V end was cut by 8 bases, the J end by 0 bases, with 11 bases between. Germline V gives CDR1 SGHTA, CDR2 FQGTGA.

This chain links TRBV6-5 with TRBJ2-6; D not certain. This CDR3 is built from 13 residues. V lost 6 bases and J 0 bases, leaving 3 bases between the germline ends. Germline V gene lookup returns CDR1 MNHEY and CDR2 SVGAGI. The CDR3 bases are TGTGCCAGCAGACTCTCTGGGGCCAACGTCCTGACTTTC. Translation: CASRLSGANVLTF.

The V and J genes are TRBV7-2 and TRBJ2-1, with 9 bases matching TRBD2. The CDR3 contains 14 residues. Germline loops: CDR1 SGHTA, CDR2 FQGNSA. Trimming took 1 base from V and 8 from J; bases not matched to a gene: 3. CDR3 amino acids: CASSLGREGYEQFF. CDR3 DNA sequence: TGTGCCAGCAGCTTAGGGCGGGAGGGCTATGAGCAGTTCTTC. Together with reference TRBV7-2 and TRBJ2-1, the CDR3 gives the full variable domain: GAGVSQSPSNKVTEKGKDVELRCDPISGHTALYWYRQSLGQGLEFLIYFQGNSAPDKSGLPSDRFSAERTGGSVSTLTIQRTQQEDSAVYLCASSLGREGYEQFFGPGTRLTVL.

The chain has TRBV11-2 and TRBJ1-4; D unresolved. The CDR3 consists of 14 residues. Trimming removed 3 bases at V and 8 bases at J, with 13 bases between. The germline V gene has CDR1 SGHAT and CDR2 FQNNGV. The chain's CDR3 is CASSFGGLWEKLFF. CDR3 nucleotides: TGTGCCAGCAGCTTCGGTGGGCTTTGGGAAAAACTGTTTTTT.

CDR3: CASRRDLNSYNEQFF. The CDR3 DNA follows: TGTGCCAGCAGACGGGATCTCAACTCCTACAATGAGCAGTTCTTC. The V gene is TRBV5-4, the J gene TRBJ2-1; TRBD2 might be the D (5 bases). The CDR3 has 15 amino acids. Per the germline V gene, CDR1 is SGHNT and CDR2 is YYREEE (reference sequence). V lost 5 bases and J 0 bases, leaving 12 bases between the germline ends.